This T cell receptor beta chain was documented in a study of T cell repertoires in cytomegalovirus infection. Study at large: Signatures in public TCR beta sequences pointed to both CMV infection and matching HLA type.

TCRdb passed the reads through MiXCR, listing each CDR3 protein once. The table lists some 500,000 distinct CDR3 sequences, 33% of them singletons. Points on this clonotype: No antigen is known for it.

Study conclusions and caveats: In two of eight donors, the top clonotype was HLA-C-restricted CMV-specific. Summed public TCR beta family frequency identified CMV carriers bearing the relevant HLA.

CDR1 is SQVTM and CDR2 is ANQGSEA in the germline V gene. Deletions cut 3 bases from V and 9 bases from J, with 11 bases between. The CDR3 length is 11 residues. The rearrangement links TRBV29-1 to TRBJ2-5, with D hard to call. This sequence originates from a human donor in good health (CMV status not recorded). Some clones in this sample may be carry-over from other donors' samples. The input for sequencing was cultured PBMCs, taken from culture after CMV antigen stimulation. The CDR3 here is CSVDEANPQYF. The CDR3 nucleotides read TGCAGCGTTGATGAGGCTAATCCCCAGTACTTC.